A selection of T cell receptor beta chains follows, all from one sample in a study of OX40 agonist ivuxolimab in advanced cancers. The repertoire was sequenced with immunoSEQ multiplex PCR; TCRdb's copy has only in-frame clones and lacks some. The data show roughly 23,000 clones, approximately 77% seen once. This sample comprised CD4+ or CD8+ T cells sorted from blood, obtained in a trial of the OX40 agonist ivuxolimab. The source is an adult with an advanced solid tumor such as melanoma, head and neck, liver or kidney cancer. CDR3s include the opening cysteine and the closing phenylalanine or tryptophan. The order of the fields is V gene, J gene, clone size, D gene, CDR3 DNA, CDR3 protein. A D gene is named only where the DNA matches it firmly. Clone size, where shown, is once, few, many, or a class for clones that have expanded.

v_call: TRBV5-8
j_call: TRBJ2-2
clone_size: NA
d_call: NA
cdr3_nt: TGTGCCATACCCAAGACAGGGAGGACCGGGGAGCTGTTTTTT
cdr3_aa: CAIPKTGRTGELFF

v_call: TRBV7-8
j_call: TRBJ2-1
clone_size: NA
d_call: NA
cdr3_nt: TGTGCCAGCAGGTCCCCCCCGGATTATGAGCAGTTCTTC
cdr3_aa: CASRSPPDYEQFF

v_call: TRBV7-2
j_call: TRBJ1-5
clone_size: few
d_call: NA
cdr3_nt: TGTGCCAGCAGCTTAGCAGGGAGGAGCAATCAGCCCCAGCATTTT
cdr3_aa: CASSLAGRSNQPQHF

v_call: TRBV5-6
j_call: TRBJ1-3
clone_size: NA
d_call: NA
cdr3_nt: TGTGCCAGCAGCTTGAGGGGCGAATACTCTGGAAACACCATATATTTT
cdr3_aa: CASSLRGEYSGNTIYF

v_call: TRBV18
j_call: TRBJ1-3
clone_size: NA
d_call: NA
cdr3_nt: TGTGCCAGCTCACCAAGCTCCGGGACCCTCCTGAACACCATATATTTT
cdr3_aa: CASSPSSGTLLNTIYF

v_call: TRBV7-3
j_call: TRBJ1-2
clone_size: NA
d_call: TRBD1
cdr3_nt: TGTGCCAGCAGCCCCCAGGCCGGTGCGCCAGGGGGCGCTTATGGCTACACCTTC
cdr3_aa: CASSPQAGAPGGAYGYTF

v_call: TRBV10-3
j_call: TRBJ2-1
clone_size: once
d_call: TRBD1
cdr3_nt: TGTGCCATCAGTGGGGGACAGGCCAATGAGCAGTTCTTC
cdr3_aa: CAISGGQANEQFF

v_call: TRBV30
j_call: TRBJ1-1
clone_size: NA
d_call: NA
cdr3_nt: TGTGCCTGGAGTGTTGAGGAGTACACTGAAGCTTTCTTT
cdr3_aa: CAWSVEEYTEAFF

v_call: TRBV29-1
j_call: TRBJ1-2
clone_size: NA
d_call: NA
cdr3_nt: TGCAGCGTTGAAGACGGGGCCAGAGTTCGAGGCTACACCTTC
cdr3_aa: CSVEDGARVRGYTF

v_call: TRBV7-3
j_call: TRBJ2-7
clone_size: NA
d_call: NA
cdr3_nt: TGTGCCAGCAGCCTCAGACTAGTCGAGCAGTACTTC
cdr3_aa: CASSLRLVEQYF

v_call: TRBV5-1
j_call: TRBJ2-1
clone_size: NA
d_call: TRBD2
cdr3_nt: TGCGCCAGCAAGAGTCTAGCGGTCAACAATGAGCAGTTCTTC
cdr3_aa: CASKSLAVNNEQFF

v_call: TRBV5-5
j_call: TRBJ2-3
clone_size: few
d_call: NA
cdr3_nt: TGTGCCAGCAGCGGAAGAACAGGCACAGATACGCAGTATTTT
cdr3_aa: CASSGRTGTDTQYF

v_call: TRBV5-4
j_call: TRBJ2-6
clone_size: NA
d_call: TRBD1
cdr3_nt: TGTGCCAGCAGCTCTTACAGGGGACCTGGGGCCAACGTCCTGACTTTC
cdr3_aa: CASSSYRGPGANVLTF

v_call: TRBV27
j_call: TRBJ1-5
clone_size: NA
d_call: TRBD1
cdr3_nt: TGTGCCAGCAGTTATCAAGGGGGCGATCAGCCCCAGCATTTT
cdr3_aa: CASSYQGGDQPQHF

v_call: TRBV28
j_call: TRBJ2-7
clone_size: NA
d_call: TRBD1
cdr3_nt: TGTGCCAGCTGGGACAGGGTCAACGAGCAGTACTTC
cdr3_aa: CASWDRVNEQYF

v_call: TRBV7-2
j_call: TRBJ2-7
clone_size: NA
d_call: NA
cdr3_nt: TGTGCCAGCAGCTTAGTACAGGGCCAGGGCGGTGAGCAGTACTTC
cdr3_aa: CASSLVQGQGGEQYF

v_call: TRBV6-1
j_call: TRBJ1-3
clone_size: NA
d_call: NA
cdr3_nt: TGTGCCAGCAGTGAAGCGTGGGGAAACACCATATATTTT
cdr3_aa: CASSEAWGNTIYF

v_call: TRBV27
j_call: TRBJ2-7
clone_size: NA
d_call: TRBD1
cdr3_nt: TGTGCCAGCAGTAACACCGGGACAGGGGGCCACGAGCAGTACTTC
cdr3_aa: CASSNTGTGGHEQYF

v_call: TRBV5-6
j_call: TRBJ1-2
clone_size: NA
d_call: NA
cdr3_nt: TGTGCCAGCAGCTTGGGTAGAGGGGTCAGTTATGGCTACACCTTC
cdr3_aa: CASSLGRGVSYGYTF

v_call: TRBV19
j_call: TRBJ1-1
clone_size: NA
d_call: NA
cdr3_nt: TGTGCCAGTAGTAGAGGAACGGGACGCTTTATGAACACTGAAGCTTTCTTT
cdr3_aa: CASSRGTGRFMNTEAFF

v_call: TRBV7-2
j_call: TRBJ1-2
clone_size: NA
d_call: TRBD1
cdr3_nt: TGTGCCAGCAGACCCATACAGGGGAAGGTTGGCTATGGCTACACCTTC
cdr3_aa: CASRPIQGKVGYGYTF

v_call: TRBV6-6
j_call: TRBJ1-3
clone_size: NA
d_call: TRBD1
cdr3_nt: TGTGCCAGCAGTACAGGGGCAGCTGGAAACACCATATATTTT
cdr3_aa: CASSTGAAGNTIYF

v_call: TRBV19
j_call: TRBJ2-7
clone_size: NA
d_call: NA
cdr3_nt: TGTGCCAGTAGTAACAGGGAAACCTACGAGCAGTACTTC
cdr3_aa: CASSNRETYEQYF

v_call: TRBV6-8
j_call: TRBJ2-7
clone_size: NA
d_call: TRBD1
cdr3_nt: TGTGCCAGCAGTCCCGGACAGGGGGAAGACGAGCAGTACTTC
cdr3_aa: CASSPGQGEDEQYF

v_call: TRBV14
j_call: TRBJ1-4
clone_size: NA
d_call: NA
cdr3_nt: TGTGCCAGCAGCCTGAGTATCGGTAATGAAAAACTGTTTTTT
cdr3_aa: CASSLSIGNEKLFF

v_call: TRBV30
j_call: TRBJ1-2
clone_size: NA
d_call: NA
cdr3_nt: TGTGCCTGGAGCCCCTCGCGATACTATGGCTACACCTTC
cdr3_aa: CAWSPSRYYGYTF

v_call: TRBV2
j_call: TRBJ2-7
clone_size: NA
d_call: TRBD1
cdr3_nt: TGTGCCAGCACCCAACCAGGGGGAAACGAGCAGTACTTC
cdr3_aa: CASTQPGGNEQYF

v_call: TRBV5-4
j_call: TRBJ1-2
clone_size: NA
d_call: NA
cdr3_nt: TGTGCCAGCAGCTTGTGGGGGGCAAGTGGCTACACCTTC
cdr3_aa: CASSLWGASGYTF

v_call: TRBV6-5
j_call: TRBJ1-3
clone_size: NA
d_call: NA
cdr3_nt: TGTGCCAGCAGTTACTCGATTTCAGCTGGAAACACCATATATTTT
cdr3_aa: CASSYSISAGNTIYF

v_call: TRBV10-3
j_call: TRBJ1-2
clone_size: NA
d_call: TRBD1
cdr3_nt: TGTGCCATCAGCCCCTCCGGGACAGGGGGCGAAGGAGGCTACACCTTC
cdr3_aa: CAISPSGTGGEGGYTF

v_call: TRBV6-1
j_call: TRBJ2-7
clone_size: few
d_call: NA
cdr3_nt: TGTGCCAGCAGTATCAGCTCCTACGAGCAGTACTTC
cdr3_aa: CASSISSYEQYF

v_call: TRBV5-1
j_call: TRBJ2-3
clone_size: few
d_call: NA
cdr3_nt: TGCGCCAGCAGCTTTGGGGGGCCGTCAGATACGCAGTATTTT
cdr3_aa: CASSFGGPSDTQYF

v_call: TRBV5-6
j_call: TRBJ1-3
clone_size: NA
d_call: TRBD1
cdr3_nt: TGTGCCAGCAGCTACCAGGGGGTTTGGGCTGGAAACACCATATATTTT
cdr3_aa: CASSYQGVWAGNTIYF

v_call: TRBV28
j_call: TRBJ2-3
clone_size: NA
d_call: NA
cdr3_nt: TGTGCCAGCAGTTACCATATTACACTACAGGGACGCACAGATACGCAGTATTTT
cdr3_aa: CASSYHITLQGRTDTQYF

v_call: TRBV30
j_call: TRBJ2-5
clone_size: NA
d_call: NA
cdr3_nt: TGTGCCTGGAGTTGGCGTGGTAGGGAGACCCAGTACTTC
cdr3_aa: CAWSWRGRETQYF

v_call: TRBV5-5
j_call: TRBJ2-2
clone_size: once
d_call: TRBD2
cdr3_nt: TGTGCCAGCAGCGGCGGGACTAGCGGGAGTTTAATGTTTTTT
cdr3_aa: CASSGGTSGSLMFF